This T cell receptor beta chain was retrieved from a study of T cell responses to AZD1222 COVID-19 vaccine. Study-wide background: Second-dose intervals of approximately 4 or approximately 12 weeks were pooled.

TCRdb's table, derived via immunoSEQ multiplex PCR, lists solely in-frame clones and lacks some. This table has 57,000 or so clones, 76% appearing once. CDR3 length: 13 residues. V gave up 0 bases and J gave up 7 bases, with 6 bases separating them. The TCR comes from an adult in good health. The chain employs TRBV23-1 and TRBJ2-2; D remains unclear. TRBV23-1 is designated an ORF whose function remains uncertain. The sample here was peripheral blood, taken on day 0 of AZD1222 vaccination. The chain's CDR3 is CASSQSRNGELFF. In DNA form, the CDR3 reads TGCGCCAGCAGTCAATCTCGGAACGGGGAGCTGTTTTTT.